This T cell receptor (beta chain) was found in a study of shared clonotypes between healthy human individuals. This CDR3 is built from 14 residues. Looked up from germline, CDR1 is SGHKS and CDR2 is YYEKEE (reference sequence). The V gene end was trimmed by 0 bases and the J gene end by 7 bases; junction bases not matched to a gene: 6. Each replicate PCR on the sorted subsets used approximately 200 ng DNA (around 30,000 T cell genomes). Clones were read by immunoSEQ multiplex PCR, and TCRdb kept only the in-frame ones, dropping some. The sample has 1.6 million or so clones; roughly 95% are singletons. About this clone: What it binds is unknown.

Points from the study as a whole: Sequencing depth was expected to affect clonotype sharing among donors.

V gene TRBV5-5 combines with J gene TRBJ1-2; 7 nucleotides match TRBD1. The sample was naive CD4+ T cells sorted from blood. Described subset: CD45RA+ positively selected. This TCR derives from a man between 25 and 39 years old in good health. The CDR3 nucleotides read TGTGCCAGCAGCTTGGCCGACAGGGTCCGTGGCTACACCTTC. This gives the protein CASSLADRVRGYTF.